This T cell receptor (beta chain) comes out of a study of blood T cell repertoires in COVID-19. Generated by immunoSEQ multiplex PCR, the TCRdb table keeps only in-frame clones and is missing some. Of some 56,000 clones in the sample, approximately 89% were seen once. During active infection, Seattle patients enrolled and were then monitored through disease. The CDR3 has 16 residues. CDR1 and CDR2 (germline): SGHVS, FQNEAQ. Trimming removed 0 bases from V and 4 bases from J, with 16 bases in between. This sequence was found in a woman in her sixties with COVID-19, enrolled during active disease. Sample: peripheral blood. The rearrangement uses TRBV7-8 and TRBJ2-7; TRBD1 is a possible D gene (6 bases). The CDR3 nucleotides read TGTGCCAGCAGCTTAGCGGGGACATTGGCACATTACGAGCAGTACTTC. Translating gives CASSLAGTLAHYEQYF.